What follows is one T cell receptor (beta chain) and its context. The table came from immunoSEQ multiplex PCR; TCRdb's copy has only in-frame clones and leaves some out. The table includes around 140,000 clones, more than 80% detected once. The data belong to a study of control samples from healthy donors and cancer patients. The CDR3 length is 13 residues. V lost 2 bases, J lost 5 bases, and 7 bases lay in between. The J gene is TRBJ2-1, the V gene TRBV12-3 or TRBV12-4, with D hard to call. The sequenced sample consisted of blood. The source is a middle-aged man in good health. The CDR3 sequence is CASSLSTHNEQFF. CDR3 sequence (DNA): TGTGCCAGCAGTTTAAGCACCCACAATGAGCAGTTCTTC.